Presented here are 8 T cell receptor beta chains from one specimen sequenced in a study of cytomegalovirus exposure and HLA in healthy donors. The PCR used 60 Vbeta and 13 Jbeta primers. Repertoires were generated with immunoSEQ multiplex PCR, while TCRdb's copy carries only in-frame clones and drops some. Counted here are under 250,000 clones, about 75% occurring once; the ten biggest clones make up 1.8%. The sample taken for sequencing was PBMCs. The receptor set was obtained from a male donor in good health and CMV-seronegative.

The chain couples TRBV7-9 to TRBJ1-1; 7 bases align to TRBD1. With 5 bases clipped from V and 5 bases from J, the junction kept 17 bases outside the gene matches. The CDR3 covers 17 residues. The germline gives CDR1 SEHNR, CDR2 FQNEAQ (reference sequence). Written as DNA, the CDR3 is TGTGCCAGCAGCCTTAAGAGACAGGGAGGTTTAGGTACTGAAGCTTTCTTT. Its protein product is CASSLKRQGGLGTEAFF.

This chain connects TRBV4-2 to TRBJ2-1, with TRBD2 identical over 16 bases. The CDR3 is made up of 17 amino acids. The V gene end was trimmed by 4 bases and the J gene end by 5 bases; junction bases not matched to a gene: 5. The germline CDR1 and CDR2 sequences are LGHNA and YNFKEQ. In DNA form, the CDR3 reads TGTGCCAGCAGCCTGGGACTAGCGGGAGGGCCGCACAATGAGCAGTTCTTC. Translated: CASSLGLAGGPHNEQFF.

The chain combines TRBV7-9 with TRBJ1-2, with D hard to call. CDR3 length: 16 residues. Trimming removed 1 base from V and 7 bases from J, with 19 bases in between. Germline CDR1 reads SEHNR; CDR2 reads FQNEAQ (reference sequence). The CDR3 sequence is CASSLDDGRSGSGYTF. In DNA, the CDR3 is TGTGCCAGCAGCTTAGATGATGGAAGGTCCGGGAGTGGCTACACCTTC.

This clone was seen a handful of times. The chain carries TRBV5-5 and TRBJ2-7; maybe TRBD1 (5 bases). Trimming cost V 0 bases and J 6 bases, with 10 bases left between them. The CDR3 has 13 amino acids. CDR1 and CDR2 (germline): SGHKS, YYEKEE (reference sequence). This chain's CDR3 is CASSLDRPREQYF. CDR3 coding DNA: TGTGCCAGCAGCTTGGACAGGCCGCGCGAGCAGTACTTC.

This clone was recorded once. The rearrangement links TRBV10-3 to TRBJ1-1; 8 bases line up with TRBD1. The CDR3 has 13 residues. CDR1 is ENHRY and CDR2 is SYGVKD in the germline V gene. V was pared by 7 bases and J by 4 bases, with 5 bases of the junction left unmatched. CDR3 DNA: TGTGCCATCACCGGACAGGGTAGCACTGAAGCTTTCTTT. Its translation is CAITGQGSTEAFF.

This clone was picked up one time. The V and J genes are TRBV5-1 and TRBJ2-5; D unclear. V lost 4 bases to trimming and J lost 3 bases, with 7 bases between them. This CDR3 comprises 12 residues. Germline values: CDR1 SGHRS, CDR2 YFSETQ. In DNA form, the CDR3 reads TGCGCCAGCAGCCACAATGAAGAGACCCAGTACTTC. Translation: CASSHNEETQYF.

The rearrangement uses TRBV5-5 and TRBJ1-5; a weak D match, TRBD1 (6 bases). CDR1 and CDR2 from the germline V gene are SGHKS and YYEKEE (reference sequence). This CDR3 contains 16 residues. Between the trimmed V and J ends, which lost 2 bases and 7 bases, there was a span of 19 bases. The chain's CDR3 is CASSFSSGGSGQPQHF. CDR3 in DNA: TGTGCCAGCAGCTTTTCCTCGGGGGGCTCGGGGCAGCCCCAGCATTTT.

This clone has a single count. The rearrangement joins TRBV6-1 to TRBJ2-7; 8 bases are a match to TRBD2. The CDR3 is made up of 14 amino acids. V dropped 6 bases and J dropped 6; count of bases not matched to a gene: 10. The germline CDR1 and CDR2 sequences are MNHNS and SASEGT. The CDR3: CASRPSGLGGEQYF. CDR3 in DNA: TGTGCCAGCAGGCCTAGCGGGCTAGGGGGCGAGCAGTACTTC.